The text below deals with one T cell receptor (beta chain). Its specificity is unknown. The sample is drawn from a study of Ad26.COV2.S vaccination and SARS-CoV-2 variants. The wider study: Ad26.COV2.S shots went into the muscle once or twice, 56 days apart. The study, taken as a whole, reports: Using TCR breadth and depth analyses may have led to underestimated total T cell responses.

Measured with immunoSEQ multiplex PCR; TCRdb has only the in-frame clones, and not every one. The sample has roughly 700,000 clones, roughly 90% seen once; the top ten hold around 1.4%. Sample treatment: about 20 received Ad26.COV2.S at low or high dose, single or two shots; five or six received placebo; per-sample allocation not given. After the first vaccine or placebo injection, samples were drawn on day 63. The CDR3 is 16 amino acids. Germline V gives CDR1 SGHAT, CDR2 FQNNGV. V lost 5 bases and J 3 bases, leaving 20 bases between the germline ends. The sample consisted of peripheral blood, taken in a trial of Ad26.COV2.S vaccine versus placebo. The receptor was isolated from a person between 18 and 65 years old who received the Ad26.COV2.S COVID-19 vaccine or a placebo. The chain couples TRBV11-2 to TRBJ2-7, with D unresolved. CDR3 bases: TGTGCCAGCAGCAAAATCCCCCTCGTAGCCTTCTACGAGCAGTACTTC. Translated, it gives CASSKIPLVAFYEQYF.